The clone carrying this TCR beta chain was counted a few times. This sample is drawn from a study of technical replicates of blood from a few donors. TCRdb keeps only in-frame clones here, not all; method: immunoSEQ multiplex PCR. The sample yields tens of thousands of clones, under 95% seen once. V gave up 3 bases and J gave up 2 bases, with 7 bases separating them. This CDR3 comprises 13 residues. Per the germline V gene, CDR1 is SGHAT and CDR2 is FQNNGV. The specimen was T cells isolated from PBMCs. The clonotype comes from a human donor in good health. The genes are TRBV11-2 and TRBJ2-5; perhaps TRBD2 as D (6 bases). CDR3 amino acids: CASSFAGQETQYF. The DNA of the CDR3 is TGTGCCAGCAGCTTCGCGGGGCAAGAGACCCAGTACTTC.